The 25 T cell receptor beta chains below all came from one sample that was sequenced in a study of T cells in Graves' hyperthyroidism and ophthalmopathy. The investigators amplified TCR beta CDR3 regions from RNA transcripts. Primed by the HTBI set, a first-round RT-PCR was run on the TCR CDR3. TCRdb analysed the multiplex PCR reads with MiXCR anew, one entry per CDR3 protein. The sample holds around 250,000 distinct CDR3 sequences, over 15% seen once. Sequences were obtained from blood. The receptors here all came from a young woman with Graves' ophthalmopathy.

This clonotype has ten or more counts. The chain joins TRBV19 to TRBJ2-2; no firm D call. In germline, CDR1 is LNHDA, CDR2 SQIVND (reference sequence). This CDR3 is built from 18 residues. Trimming left V 4 bases short and J 6 bases short, with 24 bases between. The CDR3 loop reads CASSKSRVFPSEAGELFF. The CDR3 DNA follows: TGTGCCAGTAGTAAATCCCGGGTTTTCCCCAGTGAGGCCGGGGAGCTGTTTTTT. The full variable domain, its missing parts supplied by reference TRBV19 and TRBJ2-2, is DGGITQSPKYLFRKEGQNVTLSCEQNLNHDAMYWYRQDPGQGLRLIYYSQIVNDFQKGDIAEGYSVSREKKESFPLTVTSAQKNPTAFYLCASSKSRVFPSEAGELFFGEGSRLTVL.

The genes are TRBV2 and TRBJ1-2, with no clear D. Trimming took off 3 bases at V and 3 bases at J, with 8 bases between the two ends. Per the germline V gene, CDR1 is SNHLY and CDR2 is FYNNEI. This CDR3 comprises 13 residues. The CDR3 here is CASSEVAYYGYTF. CDR3 nucleotide sequence: TGTGCCAGCAGTGAGGTAGCCTACTATGGCTACACCTTC.

Remarks on this clonotype: A read error may explain this, as a much larger clone is one base away. The chain employs TRBV7-2 and TRBJ2-2; D gene ambiguous. The CDR3 loop spans 11 amino acids. The germline V gene encodes CDR1 SGHTA and CDR2 FQGNSA. CDR3 DNA: TGTGCCAGCACCACCACCTGGGAGCTGTTTTTT. The encoded protein is CASTTTWELFF. Variable domain in full (rest from reference TRBV7-2 and TRBJ2-2): GAGVSQSPSNKVTEKGKDVELRCDPISGHTALYWYRQSLGQGLEFLIYFQGNSAPDKSGLPSDRFSAERTGGSVSTLTIQRTQQEDSAVYLCASTTTWELFFGEGSRLTVL.

This clonotype was seen at least ten times. The chain employs TRBV29-1 and TRBJ1-1; D is ambiguous. This CDR3 is built from 11 residues. Trimming took off 7 bases at V and 0 bases at J, with 6 bases between the two ends. From germline, CDR1 is SQVTM and CDR2 ANQGSEA. CDR3 protein: CSGHMNTEAFF. CDR3 DNA: TGCAGCGGACACATGAACACTGAAGCTTTCTTT.

Many counts were recorded for this clonotype. The V and J genes are TRBV7-2 and TRBJ1-2; tentative D call: TRBD1 (5 bases). Germline V gene data show CDR1 as SGHTA and CDR2 as FQGNSA. The CDR3 sequence is 14 residues long. The ends were cut back, 0 bases at V and 6 bases at J, with 11 bases in the middle. In DNA form, the CDR3 reads TGTGCCAGCAGCTTAGCATCAGGGCCGAATGGCTACACCTTC. It is translated as CASSLASGPNGYTF.

This clonotype was seen repeatedly, ten times or more. The gene calls are TRBV15 and TRBJ2-1; D is unclear. Germline lookup yields CDR1 LNHNV and CDR2 YYDKDF (reference sequence). V was cut by 1 base and J by 4 bases, with 14 bases left in between. CDR3 length: 16 residues. CDR3 nucleotides: TGTGCCACCAGCAGAGGAGGAACGGGTCCATACAATGAGCAGTTCTTC. This translates into CATSRGGTGPYNEQFF.

V gene TRBV10-3 combines with J gene TRBJ1-1, with TRBD1 identical over 9 bases. Trimming cost V 5 bases and J 6 bases; bases outside gene matches: 4. Looked up from germline, CDR1 is ENHRY and CDR2 is SYGVKD. This CDR3 is 13 amino acids long. CDR3 loop: CAISKDRGAEAFF. The DNA of the CDR3 is TGTGCCATCAGTAAGGACAGGGGCGCTGAAGCTTTCTTT.

There are many counts of this clonotype. V is TRBV10-3 and J is TRBJ2-1, with 8 positions matching TRBD2. CDR3 size: 16 residues. The germline V gene encodes CDR1 ENHRY and CDR2 SYGVKD. Trimming took 6 bases from V and 0 from J; bases not matched to a gene: 7. The CDR3 coding sequence is TGTGCCATCAGGAACCCACTAGCGGACTCCTACAATGAGCAGTTCTTC. It codes for CAIRNPLADSYNEQFF.

This clonotype showed up many times. This chain uses TRBV15 with TRBJ2-7; TRBD2 is a possible D gene (7 bases). This CDR3 is built from 14 residues. Trimming pared 6 bases from V and 3 bases from J, leaving 15 bases between. The germline V gene encodes CDR1 LNHNV and CDR2 YYDKDF (reference sequence). The CDR3 nucleotides read TGTGCCACCAGTAAGGGGGGGCTTTTCTACGAGCAGTACTTC. It yields the protein CATSKGGLFYEQYF.

This clonotype was seen repeatedly, ten times or more. The chain has TRBV28 and TRBJ2-5, with TRBD2 matching 11 bases. Losses at the gene ends were 7 bases for V and 2 bases for J; bases not matched to a gene: 9. Germline V lookup: CDR1 MDHEN, CDR2 SYDVKM. The CDR3 extends over 16 amino acids. The CDR3 DNA follows: TGTGCCAGCAAATCAGCGACTAGCGGGGCACAAGAGACCCAGTACTTC. Protein: CASKSATSGAQETQYF.

This clonotype occurred many times. This sequence joins TRBV9 and TRBJ1-3; TRBD1 is a possible D gene (5 bases). The CDR3 runs to 15 residues. CDR1 is SGDLS, CDR2 YYNGEE, per germline. V dropped 3 bases and J dropped 1 base, with 11 bases sitting between them. The CDR3 region has the DNA TGTGCCAGCAGCGGGGGCAGGGAATCTGGAAACACCATATATTTT. This translates into CASSGGRESGNTIYF.

This clonotype has ten or more counts. This rearrangement joins TRBV5-1 to TRBJ2-7; no clear D gene. The V gene's germline CDR1 is SGHRS and CDR2 YFSETQ. Trimming shortened V by 4 bases and J by 4 bases, and 15 bases separated the two germline ends. The CDR3 length is 14 residues. The CDR3: CASSRYMAAYEQYF. The CDR3 DNA sequence: TGCGCCAGCAGCCGGTATATGGCAGCTTACGAGCAGTACTTC.

This clonotype was detected many times. The CDR3, as DNA: TGTGCCAGCAGCGACGGACTAGCGGGTATCACAGATACGCAGTATTTT. This encodes CASSDGLAGITDTQYF. The rearrangement joins TRBV9 to TRBJ2-3; 11 bases are shared with TRBD2. Germline values: CDR1 SGDLS, CDR2 YYNGEE. The V and J ends lost 3 bases and 2 bases, in that order; junction bases with no gene match: 5. CDR3 length: 16 residues.

This clonotype occurred many times. J is TRBJ1-4 and V is TRBV20-1; D unclear. V was cut by 6 bases and J by 0 bases, with 8 bases left in between. The CDR3 covers 13 residues. Germline lookup yields CDR1 DFQATT and CDR2 SNEGSKA (reference sequence). The DNA for the CDR3 is TGCAGTGCAAAGAGGGCAACTAATGAAAAACTGTTTTTT. Amino acid sequence: CSAKRATNEKLFF.

This clonotype was detected many times. The rearrangement joins TRBV7-9 to TRBJ2-1; D gene ambiguous. V lost 0 bases and J lost 8, with 14 bases in between. The CDR3 loop spans 15 amino acids. Germline-derived CDR1 and CDR2 are SEHNR and FQNEAQ (reference sequence). The CDR3 loop is CASSLAFHNGDEQFF. In nucleotides, the CDR3 is TGTGCCAGCAGCTTAGCGTTTCACAACGGCGATGAGCAGTTCTTC.

This clonotype was recorded at least ten times. The chain has TRBV18 and TRBJ2-5; D uncertain. Trimming left V 1 base short and J 3 bases short, with 6 bases between. Germline CDR1 KGHSH, CDR2 LQKENI. The CDR3 is made up of 13 amino acids. The CDR3 sequence is CASSPQAEETQYF. The DNA for the CDR3 is TGTGCCAGCTCACCACAGGCAGAAGAGACCCAGTACTTC.

V usage is TRBV6-2 or TRBV6-3 and J usage is TRBJ1-6, with D unclear. Germline CDR1 and CDR2: MNHEY and SVGEGT. V was shortened by 5 bases and J by 9 bases, with 8 bases between the two germline ends. This CDR3 comprises 12 residues. The CDR3 is CASSGTGSPLHF. CDR3 sequence (DNA): TGTGCCAGCAGTGGTACGGGTTCACCCCTCCACTTT.

This clonotype was seen ten or more times. The rearrangement joins TRBV11-3 to TRBJ2-1; either TRBD1 or TRBD2 may fit D (5 bases each). Trimming took 1 base from V and 0 from J, leaving 7 bases between them. The germline V gene has CDR1 SGHNT and CDR2 YENEEA. CDR3 length: 15 amino acids. Here the CDR3 DNA reads TGTGCCAGCAGCTTAGGGGACCTCTCCTACAATGAGCAGTTCTTC. This codes for CASSLGDLSYNEQFF.

This chain joins TRBV10-1 and TRBJ2-3; no reliable D call. V lost 6 bases, J lost 4 bases, and 11 bases lay in between. The CDR3 loop spans 13 amino acids. Germline V gene data show CDR1 as WNHNN and CDR2 as SYGVQD (reference sequence). CDR3 in amino acids: CASRKQIADTQYF. CDR3 nucleotides: TGCGCCAGCAGAAAACAGATAGCAGATACGCAGTATTTT.

This clonotype was counted at least ten times. One end of the junction fails to match germline, which may point to a read error. The V call is TRBV14, the J call TRBJ1-1; possibly TRBD1 for D (5 bases). Per germline, CDR1 SGHDN and CDR2 FVKESK. The CDR3 consists of 17 residues. CDR3 nucleotide sequence: TGTGCCAGCAGCCCGCTCGACATGGGGCTCGGGAACGCTGAAGCTTTCTTT. This gives the protein CASSPLDMGLGNAEAFF.

There are many counts of this clonotype. The J gene is TRBJ2-5, the V gene TRBV30; D possibly corresponds to TRBD2 (7 bases). CDR3 length: 16 residues. The germline V gene has CDR1 GTSNPN and CDR2 SVGIG (reference sequence). With 0 bases removed from V and 4 bases from J, the gap between germline ends came to 18 bases. The DNA for the CDR3 is TGTGCCTGGAGTGTACGCTTGGGGGGGGGGCGAGAGACCCAGTACTTC. Its translation is CAWSVRLGGGRETQYF.

This clonotype appeared many times. The rearrangement links TRBV7-2 to TRBJ1-5, with 7 bases fitting TRBD1. The CDR3 is 16 residues long. The V gene's germline CDR1 is SGHTA and CDR2 FQGNSA. Unmatched junction bases numbered 9, after V lost 5 bases and J lost 2 bases. For the CDR3, the DNA is TGTGCCAGCAGCACCCAAGGACAGGTCGGCAATCAGCCCCAGCATTTT. Translation gives CASSTQGQVGNQPQHF.

This clonotype has a count of ten or more. CDR3 in DNA: TGTGCCAGCATGTTGAGCTCTGGGGCCAACGTCCTGACTTTC. Encoded protein: CASMLSSGANVLTF. V is TRBV28 and J is TRBJ2-6; D gene ambiguous. This CDR3 is 14 amino acids long. Trimming removed 7 bases from V and 0 bases from J, with 7 bases in between. Germline loops: CDR1 MDHEN, CDR2 SYDVKM.

This chain uses TRBV16 with TRBJ2-1, with 9 bases that match TRBD1. Trimming cost V 0 bases and J 6 bases; bases outside gene matches: 9. Germline-derived CDR1 and CDR2 are KGHSY and FQNENV. The CDR3 runs 17 residues. The CDR3 DNA sequence: TGTGCCAGCAGCCAATCATCGGGGACAGGGCATGGCAATGAGCAGTTCTTC. Translation gives CASSQSSGTGHGNEQFF.

The V and J genes are TRBV6-5 and TRBJ2-1; the match to TRBD2 covers 12 bases. This CDR3 contains 18 residues. The ends lost 2 bases at V and 0 bases at J; junction bases unmatched: 5. Germline V gene sequence: CDR1 MNHEY, CDR2 SVGAGI. CDR3 loop: CASSYEGLAGSSYNEQFF. The CDR3 bases are TGTGCCAGCAGTTACGAAGGACTAGCGGGGAGCTCCTACAATGAGCAGTTCTTC.